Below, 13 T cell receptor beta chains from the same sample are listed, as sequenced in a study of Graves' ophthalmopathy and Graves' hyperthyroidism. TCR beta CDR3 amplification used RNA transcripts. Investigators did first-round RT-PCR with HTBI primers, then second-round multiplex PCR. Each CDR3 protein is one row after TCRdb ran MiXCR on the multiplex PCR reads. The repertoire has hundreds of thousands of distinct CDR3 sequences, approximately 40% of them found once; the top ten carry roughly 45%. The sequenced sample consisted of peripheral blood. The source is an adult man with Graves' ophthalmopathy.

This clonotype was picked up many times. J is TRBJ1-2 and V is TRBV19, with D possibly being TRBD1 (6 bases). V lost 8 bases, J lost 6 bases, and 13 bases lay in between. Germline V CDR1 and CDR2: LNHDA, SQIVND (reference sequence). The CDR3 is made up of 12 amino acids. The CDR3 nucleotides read TGTGCCAGTTCCTGGGGGCGCGATGGCTACACCTTC. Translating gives CASSWGRDGYTF.

CDR3 DNA: TGTGCCAGCAGTTACGGGGGGAAGAACACTGAAGCTTTCTTT. It specifies CASSYGGKNTEAFF. This chain links TRBV6-5 with TRBJ1-1, with D tentatively TRBD1 (5 bases). Trimming took 2 bases from V and 1 from J, leaving 8 bases between them. Germline CDR1 MNHEY, CDR2 SVGAGI. The CDR3 sequence is 14 residues long.

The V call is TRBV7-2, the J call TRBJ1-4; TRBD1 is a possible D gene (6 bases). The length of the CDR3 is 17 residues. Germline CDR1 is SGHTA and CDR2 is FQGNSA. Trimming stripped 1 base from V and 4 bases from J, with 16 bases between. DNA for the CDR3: TGTGCCAGCAGCTTAGGACTGGGGGCAGGAATTAATGAAAAACTGTTTTTT. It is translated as CASSLGLGAGINEKLFF.

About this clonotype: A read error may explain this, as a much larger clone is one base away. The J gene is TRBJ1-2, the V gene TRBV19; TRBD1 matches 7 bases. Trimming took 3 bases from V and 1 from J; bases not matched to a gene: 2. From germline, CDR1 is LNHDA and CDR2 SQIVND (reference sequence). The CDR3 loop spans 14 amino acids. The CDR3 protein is CASSIGTVNYGYTF. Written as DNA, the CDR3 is TGTGCCAGTAGTATCGGGACAGTTAACTATGGCTACACCTTC.

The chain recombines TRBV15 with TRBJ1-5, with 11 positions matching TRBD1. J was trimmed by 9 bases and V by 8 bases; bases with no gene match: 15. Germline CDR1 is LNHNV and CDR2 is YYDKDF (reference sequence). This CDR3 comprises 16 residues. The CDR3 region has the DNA TGTGCCACCGGCGGGACGGACAGGGGGCTTGGGCGGCCCCAGCATTTT. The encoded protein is CATGGTDRGLGRPQHF.

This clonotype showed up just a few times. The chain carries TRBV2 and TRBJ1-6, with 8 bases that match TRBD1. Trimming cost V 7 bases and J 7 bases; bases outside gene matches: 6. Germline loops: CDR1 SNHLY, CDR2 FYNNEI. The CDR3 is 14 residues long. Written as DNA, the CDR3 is TGTGCCAGCACCGGCGGACAGGGAAATTCACCCCTCCACTTT. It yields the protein CASTGGQGNSPLHF.

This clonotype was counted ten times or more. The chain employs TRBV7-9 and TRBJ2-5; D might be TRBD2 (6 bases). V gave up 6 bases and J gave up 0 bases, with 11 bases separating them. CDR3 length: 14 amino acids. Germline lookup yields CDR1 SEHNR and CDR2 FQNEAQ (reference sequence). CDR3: CASRKTGDQETQYF. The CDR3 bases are TGTGCCAGCAGGAAAACGGGGGACCAAGAGACCCAGTACTTC.

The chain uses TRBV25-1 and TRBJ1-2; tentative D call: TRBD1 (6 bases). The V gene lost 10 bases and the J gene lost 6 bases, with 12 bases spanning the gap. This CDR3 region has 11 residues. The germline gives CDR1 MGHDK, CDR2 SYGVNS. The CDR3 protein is CANPTGNGYTF. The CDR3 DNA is TGTGCCAACCCCACAGGGAATGGCTACACCTTC.

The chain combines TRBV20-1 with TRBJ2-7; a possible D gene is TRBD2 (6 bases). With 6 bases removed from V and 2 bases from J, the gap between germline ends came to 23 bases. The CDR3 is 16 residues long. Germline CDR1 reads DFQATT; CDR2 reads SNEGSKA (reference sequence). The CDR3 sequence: CSANNIRRDPTYEQYF. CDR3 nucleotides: TGCAGTGCCAACAATATCAGGCGGGACCCTACCTACGAGCAGTACTTC.

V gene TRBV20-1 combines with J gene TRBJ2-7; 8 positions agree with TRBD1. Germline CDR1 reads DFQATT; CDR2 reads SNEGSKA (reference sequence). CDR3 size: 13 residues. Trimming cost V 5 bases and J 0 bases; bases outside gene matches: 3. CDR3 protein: CSAFDRGSYEQYF. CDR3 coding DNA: TGCAGTGCTTTCGACAGGGGCTCCTACGAGCAGTACTTC.

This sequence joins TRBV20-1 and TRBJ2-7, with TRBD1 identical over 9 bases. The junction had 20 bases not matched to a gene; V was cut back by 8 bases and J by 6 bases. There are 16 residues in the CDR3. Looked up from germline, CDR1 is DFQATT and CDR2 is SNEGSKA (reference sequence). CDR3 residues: CSTSGDRVLIGGEQYF. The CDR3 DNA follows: TGCAGTACCTCAGGGGACAGGGTTTTGATCGGCGGCGAGCAGTACTTC.

The CDR3 protein is CASSYSGGQGAYGYTF. CDR3 sequence (DNA): TGTGCCAGCAGTTACTCCGGGGGACAGGGGGCCTATGGCTACACCTTC. The chain couples TRBV2 to TRBJ1-2, with TRBD1 matching 12 bases. Germline trimming cut 5 bases from V and 4 bases from J; bases unmatched to any gene: 8. Germline-derived CDR1 and CDR2 are SNHLY and FYNNEI. This CDR3 has 16 amino acids.

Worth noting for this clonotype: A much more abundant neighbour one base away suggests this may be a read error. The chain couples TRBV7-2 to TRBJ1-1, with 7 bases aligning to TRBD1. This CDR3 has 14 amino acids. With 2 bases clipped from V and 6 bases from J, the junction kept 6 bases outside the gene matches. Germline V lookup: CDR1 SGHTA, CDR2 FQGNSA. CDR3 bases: TGTGCCAGCAGCTTATCTACGACAGGGCCTGAAGCTTTCTTT. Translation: CASSLSTTGPEAFF. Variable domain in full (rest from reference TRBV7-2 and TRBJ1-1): GAGVSQSPSNKVTEKGKDVELRCDPISGHTALYWYRQSLGQGLEFLIYFQGNSAPDKSGLPSDRFSAERTGGSVSTLTIQRTQQEDSAVYLCASSLSTTGPEAFFGQGTRLTVV.